This TCR beta chain came from a study of cytotoxic CD8 clonotypes in ibrutinib-treated CLL. Clones were sequenced by immunoSEQ multiplex PCR, and TCRdb holds only the in-frame ones, with some missing. Among 160,000 or so clones listed, 70% to 90% were seen once. This clone was detected only once. CDR1 and CDR2 from the germline V gene are SGHAT and FQNNGV. The ends lost 5 bases at V and 1 base at J; junction bases unmatched: 10. The CDR3 has 17 residues. J is TRBJ2-3 and V is TRBV11-2; TRBD2 aligns across 9 bases. Sequencing used PBMCs, obtained at disease progression, from a patient treated with ibrutinib. This receptor was identified in a human donor with chronic lymphocytic leukemia. DNA of the CDR3: TGTGCCAGCAGCCCGGCGGGCGGGGGGGTTCGCACAGATACGCAGTATTTT. Protein sequence: CASSPAGGGVRTDTQYF.